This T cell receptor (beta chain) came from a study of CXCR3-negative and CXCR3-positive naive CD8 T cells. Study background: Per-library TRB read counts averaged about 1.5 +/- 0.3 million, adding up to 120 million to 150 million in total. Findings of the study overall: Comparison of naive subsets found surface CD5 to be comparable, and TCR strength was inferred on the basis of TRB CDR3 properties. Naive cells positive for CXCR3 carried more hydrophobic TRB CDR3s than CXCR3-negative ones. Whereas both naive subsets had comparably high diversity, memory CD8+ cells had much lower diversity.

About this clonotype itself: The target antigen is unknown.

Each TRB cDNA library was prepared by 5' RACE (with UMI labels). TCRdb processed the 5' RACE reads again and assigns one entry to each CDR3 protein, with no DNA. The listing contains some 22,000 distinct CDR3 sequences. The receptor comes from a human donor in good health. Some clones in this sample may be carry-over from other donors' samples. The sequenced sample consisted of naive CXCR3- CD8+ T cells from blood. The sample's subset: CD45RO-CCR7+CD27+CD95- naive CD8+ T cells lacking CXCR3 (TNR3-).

CDR3 residues: CASGWDRGYNEQFF. The V and J genes are TRBV6-1 and TRBJ2-1; TCRdb reports TRBD1, a call that lacks DNA to check it against. The CDR3 contains 14 residues. The germline gives CDR1 MNHNS, CDR2 SASEGT.